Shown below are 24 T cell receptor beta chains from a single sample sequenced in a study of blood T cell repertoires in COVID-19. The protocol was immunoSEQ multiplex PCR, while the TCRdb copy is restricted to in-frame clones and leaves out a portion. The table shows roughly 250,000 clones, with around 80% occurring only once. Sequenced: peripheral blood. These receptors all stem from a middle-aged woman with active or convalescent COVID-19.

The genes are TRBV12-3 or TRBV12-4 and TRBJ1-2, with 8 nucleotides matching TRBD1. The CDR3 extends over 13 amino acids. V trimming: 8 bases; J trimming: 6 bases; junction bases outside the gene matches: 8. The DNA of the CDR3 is TGTGCCAGCGGGGAGACAGGGGCAGATGGCTACACCTTC. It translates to CASGETGADGYTF.

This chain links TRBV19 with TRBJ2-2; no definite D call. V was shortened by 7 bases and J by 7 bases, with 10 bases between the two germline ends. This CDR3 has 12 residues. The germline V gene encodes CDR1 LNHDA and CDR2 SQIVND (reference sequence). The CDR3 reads CASTAGVGELFF. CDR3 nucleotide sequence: TGTGCCAGTACCGCCGGAGTCGGGGAGCTGTTTTTT.

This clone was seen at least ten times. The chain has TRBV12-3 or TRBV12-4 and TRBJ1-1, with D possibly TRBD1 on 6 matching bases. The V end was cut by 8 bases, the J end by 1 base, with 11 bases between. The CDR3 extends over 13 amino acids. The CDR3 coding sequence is TGTGCCAGCTGTACAGGGAAGAACACTGAAGCTTTCTTT. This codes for CASCTGKNTEAFF.

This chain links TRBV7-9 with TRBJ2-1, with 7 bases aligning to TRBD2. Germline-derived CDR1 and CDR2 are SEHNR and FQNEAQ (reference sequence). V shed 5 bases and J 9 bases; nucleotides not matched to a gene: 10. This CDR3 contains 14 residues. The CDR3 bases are TGTGCCAGCAGCCCGTCCAGCGGCGGGGGTGAGCAGTTCTTC. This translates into CASSPSSGGGEQFF. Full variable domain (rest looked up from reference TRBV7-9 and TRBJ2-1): DTGVSQNPRHKITKRGQNVTFRCDPISEHNRLYWYRQTLGQGPEFLTYFQNEAQLEKSRLLSDRFSAERPKGSFSTLEIQRTEQGDSAMYLCASSPSSGGGEQFFGPGTRLTVL.

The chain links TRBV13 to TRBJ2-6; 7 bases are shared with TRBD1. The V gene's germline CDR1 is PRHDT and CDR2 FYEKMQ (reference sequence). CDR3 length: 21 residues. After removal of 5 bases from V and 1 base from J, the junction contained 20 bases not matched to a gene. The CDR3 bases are TGTGCCAGCAGCCTACTGGACAGGACACGGCCCTTAGTTTCTGGGGCCAACGTCCTGACTTTC. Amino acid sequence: CASSLLDRTRPLVSGANVLTF.

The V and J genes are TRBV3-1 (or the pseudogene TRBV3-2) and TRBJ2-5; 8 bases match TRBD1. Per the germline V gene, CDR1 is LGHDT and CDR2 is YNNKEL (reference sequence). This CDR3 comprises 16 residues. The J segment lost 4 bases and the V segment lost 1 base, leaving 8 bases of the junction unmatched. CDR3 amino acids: CASSQGYRGVSETQYF. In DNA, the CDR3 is TGTGCCAGCAGCCAAGGGTACAGGGGGGTTTCAGAGACCCAGTACTTC.

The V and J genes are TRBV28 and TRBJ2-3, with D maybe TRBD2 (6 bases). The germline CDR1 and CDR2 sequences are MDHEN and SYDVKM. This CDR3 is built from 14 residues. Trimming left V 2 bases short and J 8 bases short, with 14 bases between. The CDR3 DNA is TGTGCCAGCAGTTTACCGGATCTGGGGGGTACGCAGTATTTT. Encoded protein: CASSLPDLGGTQYF. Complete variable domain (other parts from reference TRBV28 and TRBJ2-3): DVKVTQSSRYLVKRTGEKVFLECVQDMDHENMFWYRQDPGLGLRLIYFSYDVKMKEKGDIPEGYSVSREKKERFSLILESASTNQTSMYLCASSLPDLGGTQYFGPGTRLTVL.

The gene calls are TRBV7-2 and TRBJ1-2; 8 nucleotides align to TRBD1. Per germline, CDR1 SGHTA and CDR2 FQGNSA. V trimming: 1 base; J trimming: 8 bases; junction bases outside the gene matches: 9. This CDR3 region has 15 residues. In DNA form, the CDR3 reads TGTGCCAGCAGCTTAGTCGTTTCAGGGGGCGAAGGCTACACCTTC. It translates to CASSLVVSGGEGYTF.

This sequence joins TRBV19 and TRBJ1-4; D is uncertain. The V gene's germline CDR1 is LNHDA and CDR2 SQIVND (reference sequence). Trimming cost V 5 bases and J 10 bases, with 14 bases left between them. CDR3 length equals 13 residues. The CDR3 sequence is CASSVVEAGKLFF. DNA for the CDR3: TGTGCCAGTAGTGTCGTGGAGGCAGGAAAACTGTTTTTT. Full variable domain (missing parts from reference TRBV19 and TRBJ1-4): DGGITQSPKYLFRKEGQNVTLSCEQNLNHDAMYWYRQDPGQGLRLIYYSQIVNDFQKGDIAEGYSVSREKKESFPLTVTSAQKNPTAFYLCASSVVEAGKLFFGSGTQLSVL.

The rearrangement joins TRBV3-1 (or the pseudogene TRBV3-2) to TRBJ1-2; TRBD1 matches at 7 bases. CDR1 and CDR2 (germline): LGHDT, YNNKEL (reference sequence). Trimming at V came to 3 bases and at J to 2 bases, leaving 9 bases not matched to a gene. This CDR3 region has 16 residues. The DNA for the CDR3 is TGTGCCAGCAGCCACCCGACAGGGCCTGGCAACTATGGCTACACCTTC. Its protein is CASSHPTGPGNYGYTF.

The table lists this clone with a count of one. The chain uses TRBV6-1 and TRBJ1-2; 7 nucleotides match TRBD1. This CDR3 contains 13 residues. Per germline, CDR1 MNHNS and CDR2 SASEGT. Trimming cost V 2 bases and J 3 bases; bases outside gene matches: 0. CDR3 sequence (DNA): TGTGCCAGCAGTGAAACAGGGGACTATGGCTACACCTTC. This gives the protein CASSETGDYGYTF.

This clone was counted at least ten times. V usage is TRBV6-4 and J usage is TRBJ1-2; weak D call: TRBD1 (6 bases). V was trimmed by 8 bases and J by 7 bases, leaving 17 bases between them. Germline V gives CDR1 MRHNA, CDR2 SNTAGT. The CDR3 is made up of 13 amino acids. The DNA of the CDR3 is TGTGCCAGCGGCCCAGGGGAGGGGTCTGGCTACACCTTC. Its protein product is CASGPGEGSGYTF.

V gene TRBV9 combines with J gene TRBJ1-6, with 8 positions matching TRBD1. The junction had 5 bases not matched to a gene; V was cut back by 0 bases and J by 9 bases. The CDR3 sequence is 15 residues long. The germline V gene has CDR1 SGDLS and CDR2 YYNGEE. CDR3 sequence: CASSVGQGASSPLHF. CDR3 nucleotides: TGTGCCAGCAGCGTAGGTCAGGGGGCGTCTTCACCCCTCCACTTT.

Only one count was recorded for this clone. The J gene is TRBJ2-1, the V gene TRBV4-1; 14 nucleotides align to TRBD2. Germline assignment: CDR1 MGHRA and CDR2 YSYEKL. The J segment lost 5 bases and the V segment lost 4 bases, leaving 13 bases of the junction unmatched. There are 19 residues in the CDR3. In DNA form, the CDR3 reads TGCGCCAGCAGCCGAGAACCCGACCTGACTAGCGGGGGGGACAATGAGCAGTTCTTC. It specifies CASSREPDLTSGGDNEQFF.

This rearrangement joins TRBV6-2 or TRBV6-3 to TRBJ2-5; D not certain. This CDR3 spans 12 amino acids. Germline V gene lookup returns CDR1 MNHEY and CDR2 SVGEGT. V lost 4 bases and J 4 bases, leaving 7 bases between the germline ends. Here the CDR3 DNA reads TGTGCCAGCAGTTCGACTCGAGAGACCCAGTACTTC. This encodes CASSSTRETQYF.

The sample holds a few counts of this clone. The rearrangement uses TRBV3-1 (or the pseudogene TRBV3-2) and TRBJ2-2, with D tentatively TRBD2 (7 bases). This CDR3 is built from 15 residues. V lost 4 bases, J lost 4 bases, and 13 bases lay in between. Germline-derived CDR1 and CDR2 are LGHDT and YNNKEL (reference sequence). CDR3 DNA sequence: TGTGCCAGCAGCCGTGGGGGGGCCCGCACCGGGGAGCTGTTTTTT. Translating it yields CASSRGGARTGELFF.

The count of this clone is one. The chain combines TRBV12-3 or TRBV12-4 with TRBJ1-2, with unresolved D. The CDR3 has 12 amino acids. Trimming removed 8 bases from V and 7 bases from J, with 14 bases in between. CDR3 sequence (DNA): TGTGCCAGCTCCTACCCCGGGGTTGGCTACACCTTC. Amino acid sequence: CASSYPGVGYTF.

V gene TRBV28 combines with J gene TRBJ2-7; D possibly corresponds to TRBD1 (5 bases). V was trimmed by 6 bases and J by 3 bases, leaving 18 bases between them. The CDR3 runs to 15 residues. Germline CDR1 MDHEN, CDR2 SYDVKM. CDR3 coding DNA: TGTGCCAGCAGCCCTCCGGACAACCTCAACTACGAGCAGTACGTC. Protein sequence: CASSPPDNLNYEQYV.

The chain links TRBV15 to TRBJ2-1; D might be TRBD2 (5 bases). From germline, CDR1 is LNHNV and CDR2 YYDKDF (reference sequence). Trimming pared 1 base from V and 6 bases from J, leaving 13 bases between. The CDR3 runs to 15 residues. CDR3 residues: CATSRGKGSPNEQFF. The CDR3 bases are TGTGCCACCAGCAGAGGGAAAGGGAGCCCCAATGAGCAGTTCTTC.

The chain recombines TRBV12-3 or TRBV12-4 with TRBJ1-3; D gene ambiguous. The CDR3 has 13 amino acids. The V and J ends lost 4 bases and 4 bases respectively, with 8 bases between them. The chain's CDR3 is CASSYIQGNTIYF. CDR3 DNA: TGTGCCAGCAGTTATATACAGGGAAACACCATATATTTT.

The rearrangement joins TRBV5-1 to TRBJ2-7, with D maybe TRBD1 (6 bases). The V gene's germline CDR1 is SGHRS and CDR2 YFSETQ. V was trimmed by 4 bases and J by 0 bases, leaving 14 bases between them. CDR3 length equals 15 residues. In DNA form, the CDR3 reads TGCGCCAGCAGCCCTCGACTGACAGGCTCCTACGAGCAGTACTTC. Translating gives CASSPRLTGSYEQYF.

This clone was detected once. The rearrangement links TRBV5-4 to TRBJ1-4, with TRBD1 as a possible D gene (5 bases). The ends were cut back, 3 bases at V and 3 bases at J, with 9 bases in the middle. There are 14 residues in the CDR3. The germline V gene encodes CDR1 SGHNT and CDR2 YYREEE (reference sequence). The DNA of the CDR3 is TGTGCCAGCAGCTCCGACAGCGCTAATGAAAAACTGTTTTTT. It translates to CASSSDSANEKLFF.

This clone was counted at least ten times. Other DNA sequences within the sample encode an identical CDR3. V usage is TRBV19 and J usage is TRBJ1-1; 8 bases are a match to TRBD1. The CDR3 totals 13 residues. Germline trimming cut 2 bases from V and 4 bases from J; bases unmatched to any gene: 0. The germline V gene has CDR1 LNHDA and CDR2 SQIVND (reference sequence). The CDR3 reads CASSIQGATEAFF. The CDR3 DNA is TGTGCCAGTAGTATACAGGGGGCCACTGAAGCTTTCTTT.

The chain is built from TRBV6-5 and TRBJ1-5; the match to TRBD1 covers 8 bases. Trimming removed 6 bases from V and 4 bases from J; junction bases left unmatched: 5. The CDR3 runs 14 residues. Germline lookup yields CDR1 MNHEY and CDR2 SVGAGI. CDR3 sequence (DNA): TGTGCCAGCAGCGCAGGGGGCCTAAATCAGCCCCAGCATTTT. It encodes CASSAGGLNQPQHF.